The 10 T cell receptor beta chains below were found in one sample sequenced in a study of control samples from healthy donors and cancer patients. Profiling relied on immunoSEQ multiplex PCR, and the TCRdb table lists in-frame clones only, not all of them. Of 350,000 to 450,000 clones detected, around 90% appear once; the ten largest clones hold over 5.5%. The source material was PBMCs. The receptors were sampled from a man aged 35 to 55 with head and neck cancer.

This clone has only one observation. The chain joins TRBV9 to TRBJ1-2; D may be TRBD1 (5 bases). CDR1 is SGDLS and CDR2 is YYNGEE in the germline V gene. The V and J ends lost 4 bases and 4 bases respectively, with 14 bases between them. The CDR3 has 14 amino acids. The CDR3 bases are TGTGCCAGCAGCCTGCAGGGTAAGGCCTATGGCTACACCTTC. It yields the protein CASSLQGKAYGYTF.

This clone has just a few counts. The chain joins TRBV5-4 to TRBJ1-1, with 7 bases lining up with TRBD1. In germline, CDR1 is SGHNT, CDR2 YYREEE (reference sequence). The V gene end was trimmed by 5 bases and the J gene end by 3 bases; junction bases not matched to a gene: 4. The CDR3 contains 13 residues. The CDR3 here is CASRPGGYTEAFF. For the CDR3, the DNA is TGTGCCAGCAGGCCAGGGGGTTACACTGAAGCTTTCTTT. Using reference TRBV5-4 and TRBJ1-1 for the parts outside the CDR3, the full variable domain is ETGVTQSPTHLIKTRGQQVTLRCSSQSGHNTVSWYQQALGQGPQFIFQYYREEENGRGNFPPRFSGLQFPNYSSELNVNALELDDSALYLCASRPGGYTEAFFGQGTRLTVV.

V gene TRBV27 combines with J gene TRBJ2-2; D possibly corresponds to TRBD1 (6 bases). This CDR3 is built from 14 residues. CDR1 is MNHEY and CDR2 is SMNVEV in the germline V gene (reference sequence). The V gene lost 7 bases and the J gene lost 7 bases, with 16 bases spanning the gap. For the CDR3, the DNA is TGTGCCAGCACCCCCCAGGGGTTGTACGGGGAGCTGTTTTTT. This encodes CASTPQGLYGELFF.

This chain joins TRBV29-1 and TRBJ2-2, with D uncertain. The CDR3 is made up of 12 amino acids. Trimming cost V 4 bases and J 7 bases, with 10 bases left between them. Germline V gene data show CDR1 as SQVTM and CDR2 as ANQGSEA. The CDR3 coding sequence is TGCAGCGTTGGGTTGGGGTTCGGGGAGCTGTTTTTT. Its protein product is CSVGLGFGELFF.

Comments on this clone: Other DNA sequences in the same sample also yield this CDR3. V and J are TRBV28 and TRBJ2-2; D possibly matches TRBD1 or TRBD2 (5 bases each). This CDR3 is built from 14 residues. The ends were cut back, 8 bases at V and 6 bases at J, with 16 bases in the middle. Germline V gives CDR1 MDHEN, CDR2 SYDVKM. This CDR3 is CASGGFLGSGELFF. The CDR3 coding sequence is TGTGCCAGCGGGGGATTTCTAGGGTCCGGGGAGCTGTTTTTT.

The rearrangement joins TRBV19 to TRBJ2-1; TRBD2 agrees at 11 bases. CDR1 is LNHDA, CDR2 SQIVND, per germline (reference sequence). The CDR3 length is 16 residues. The trim removed 5 bases at V and 5 bases at J, leaving 8 bases unmatched. For the CDR3, the DNA is TGTGCCAGTAGTGCCACGACTAGCGGGGTTCACAATGAGCAGTTCTTC. Amino acid sequence: CASSATTSGVHNEQFF.

V is TRBV9 and J is TRBJ2-3; 10 nucleotides line up with TRBD1. The CDR3 is 16 residues long. Germline V CDR1 and CDR2: SGDLS, YYNGEE. Losses at the gene ends were 0 bases for V and 5 bases for J; bases not matched to a gene: 6. The CDR3: CASSVEGTGDGDTQYF. CDR3 nucleotides: TGTGCCAGCAGCGTAGAGGGGACAGGGGATGGAGATACGCAGTATTTT.

The CDR3 bases are TGTGCCAGCAGTTACCACCTACCGGGACTCCGCACAGATACGCAGTATTTT. Protein product: CASSYHLPGLRTDTQYF. The rearrangement links TRBV28 to TRBJ2-3, with D perhaps matching TRBD2 (6 bases). The CDR3 length is 17 residues. The V end was cut by 4 bases, the J end by 1 base, with 18 bases between. Germline-derived CDR1 and CDR2 are MDHEN and SYDVKM.

The rearrangement uses TRBV7-2 and TRBJ2-7; possibly TRBD1 for D (6 bases). V gave up 1 base and J gave up 3 bases, with 19 bases separating them. CDR3 length: 17 residues. Germline V gives CDR1 SGHTA, CDR2 FQGNSA. As DNA, the CDR3 is TGTGCCAGCAGCTTAGTTCAGGGGCCCCAAGGCGGCTACGAGCAGTACTTC. It codes for CASSLVQGPQGGYEQYF.

The chain employs TRBV7-8 and TRBJ2-7; no firm D call. CDR1 and CDR2 (germline): SGHVS, FQNEAQ. The CDR3 has 17 amino acids. Trimming pared 3 bases from V and 2 bases from J, leaving 20 bases between. The CDR3 bases are TGTGCCAGCAGCTTTTCTCTCCCCGGTGGCCTTCCCTACGAGCAGTACTTC. Amino acid sequence: CASSFSLPGGLPYEQYF.